These T cell receptor beta chains were read from a single sample in a study of Tregs in tolerant kidney transplant recipients. Sequencing was performed with immunoSEQ multiplex PCR; in TCRdb, only in-frame clones are kept and a portion is missing. The sample has 90,000 to 150,000 clones; roughly nine tenths are singletons. Sequencing input: CD4+ T cells from blood. These receptors originate from a human donor in good health. The conserved cysteine and the conserved F or W are not part of the CDR3 here. The order of the fields is CDR3 protein, V gene.

CDR3aa: SVGGTGSVKTQY
v_gene: TRBV29-1

CDR3aa: ASSPTATNEKLF
v_gene: TRBV7-2

CDR3aa: ASNPQGDGNQPQH
v_gene: TRBV9

CDR3aa: ASSQDNEQF
v_gene: TRBV18

CDR3aa: ASTRGLAGPYNEQF
v_gene: TRBV2

CDR3aa: ASSPGRRISQY
v_gene: TRBV2

CDR3aa: ASSNYKGTPRIDTQY
v_gene: TRBV10-1

CDR3aa: ASSPQGASYNEQF
v_gene: TRBV11-3

CDR3aa: ASSPDRGQGSNQPQH
v_gene: TRBV7-6

CDR3aa: ASSQVNTGELF
v_gene: TRBV14

CDR3aa: ASRGQGGSNQPQH
v_gene: TRBV19

CDR3aa: ASSFRDTYNEQF
v_gene: TRBV7-8

CDR3aa: ASSLVGLNSPLH
v_gene: TRBV7-9

CDR3aa: ASSPGRGTYEQY
v_gene: TRBV5-1

CDR3aa: ASSLSPTNQPQH
v_gene: TRBV5-6

CDR3aa: ASSLRATLGEQY
v_gene: TRBV16

CDR3aa: ASSQVAGGPFEQF
v_gene: TRBV4-2

CDR3aa: ASSLIAGSGIGQY
v_gene: TRBV11-2

CDR3aa: ASSQPWGGRGYT
v_gene: TRBV4-1

CDR3aa: ASSLVPGISGNTIY
v_gene: TRBV5-1

CDR3aa: ASSQELAGRYSPLH
v_gene: TRBV4-1

CDR3aa: ASSNRSNTGELF
v_gene: TRBV5-1

CDR3aa: ASSQDTLAGVYEQY
v_gene: TRBV4-1

CDR3aa: ASSSTPQGRGQPQH
v_gene: TRBV5-4

CDR3aa: ASRRPGGHQPQH
v_gene: TRBV19

CDR3aa: ASSRGGLAGQETQY
v_gene: TRBV5-1

CDR3aa: ATSRDRQQGISNQPQH
v_gene: TRBV15

CDR3aa: AWSAGQNQPQH
v_gene: TRBV30

CDR3aa: ASSLDIGKGYT
v_gene: TRBV7-6

CDR3aa: ASSLGISGSYNEQF
v_gene: TRBV5-1

CDR3aa: ASSPGSLLEADTQY
v_gene: TRBV7-3

CDR3aa: ASISGRGHTQY
v_gene: TRBV19

CDR3aa: ASSAHTGDYGQY
v_gene: TRBV7-6

CDR3aa: ASSLPGTGGQGYT
v_gene: TRBV7-9

CDR3aa: ASTNTLSGNTIY
v_gene: TRBV19

CDR3aa: ASSVSGQGPDTQY
v_gene: TRBV9

CDR3aa: ASGRFYGYT
v_gene: TRBV5-6

CDR3aa: ASSPRGSVDEQF
v_gene: TRBV11-2

CDR3aa: ASSIAGANYGYT
v_gene: TRBV19

CDR3aa: ASSQNTDTQY
v_gene: TRBV5-1

CDR3aa: ASRIAGATNEKLF
v_gene: TRBV7-9

CDR3aa: ASSDTQGRISNEQF
v_gene: TRBV5-1

CDR3aa: ASSLGGRDTGELF
v_gene: TRBV5-1

CDR3aa: ASSQTSGFYNEQF
v_gene: TRBV11-3

CDR3aa: ASSLRLNTEAF
v_gene: TRBV11-2

CDR3aa: ASRPDYNSPLH
v_gene: TRBV6-5

CDR3aa: AISGGRANYGYT
v_gene: TRBV10-3

CDR3aa: ASSLAGPYEQY
v_gene: TRBV5-1

CDR3aa: ASSPPTGRHTEAF
v_gene: TRBV6-5

CDR3aa: ASSFVGAGGYT
v_gene: TRBV27

CDR3aa: ASSWVQANTGELF
v_gene: TRBV5-8

CDR3aa: ASSRGQGVTQY
v_gene: TRBV7-2

CDR3aa: ASSQGGNGYT
v_gene: TRBV14

CDR3aa: ASSPRPEIETQY
v_gene: TRBV18

CDR3aa: ASSPPNRNQPQH
v_gene: TRBV18